The 19 T cell receptor beta chains presented below share a single source sample, sequenced in a study of cytomegalovirus exposure and HLA in healthy donors. PCR was performed using 60 Vbeta and 13 Jbeta primers. Sequencing used immunoSEQ multiplex PCR; TCRdb keeps in-frame clones, though not all of them. This sample has 150,000 to 200,000 clones; around 82% occur once, and the top ten carry 2% to 2.5%. The sequenced sample was PBMCs. Every receptor here comes from a woman aged 30 to 39 in good health and CMV-seropositive.

The chain combines TRBV28 with TRBJ1-6; TRBD1 agrees at 8 bases. CDR1 and CDR2 from the germline V gene are MDHEN and SYDVKM. Trimming took 8 bases from V and 5 from J; bases not matched to a gene: 8. The CDR3 spans 15 residues. Here the CDR3 DNA reads TGTGCCAGCTGTTGCGAGGACAGGGATAATTCACCCCTCCACTTT. Protein product: CASCCEDRDNSPLHF.

The chain has TRBV6-5 and TRBJ2-7; D remains ambiguous. The CDR3 extends over 13 amino acids. Trimming shortened V by 6 bases and J by 5 bases, and 14 bases separated the two germline ends. Looked up from germline, CDR1 is MNHEY and CDR2 is SVGAGI. Here the CDR3 DNA reads TGTGCCAGCAGGGAACGGAGTTCAAACGAGCAGTACTTC. Encoded protein: CASRERSSNEQYF.

J is TRBJ2-5 and V is TRBV11-3; TRBD1 aligns across 7 bases. This CDR3 comprises 15 residues. Germline CDR1 and CDR2: SGHNT and YENEEA. V shed 5 bases, J shed 1 base, and the junction held 7 bases outside the gene matches. The CDR3 sequence: CASSPGQATQETQYF. As DNA, the CDR3 is TGTGCCAGCAGCCCCGGACAGGCTACCCAAGAGACCCAGTACTTC.

The chain couples TRBV19 to TRBJ2-5, with TRBD1 matching over 8 bases. The V segment lost 3 bases and the J segment 5 bases; nucleotides outside the gene matches: 11. The CDR3 consists of 16 residues. Germline assignment: CDR1 LNHDA and CDR2 SQIVND (reference sequence). CDR3 nucleotides: TGTGCCAGTAGTATTCGATTCGAGACAGGGGTTGAGACCCAGTACTTC. It translates to CASSIRFETGVETQYF.

This clone appeared a few times. The V call is TRBV4-3, the J call TRBJ1-2; no clear D. Trimming removed 1 base from V and 4 bases from J, with 13 bases in between. This CDR3 is 15 amino acids long. CDR1 and CDR2 (germline): LGHNA, YSLEER. The CDR3 bases are TGCGCCAGCAGCCAAGGTTTTTCCCCGGGCTATGGCTACACCTTC. Its translation: CASSQGFSPGYGYTF.

V gene TRBV7-9 combines with J gene TRBJ2-5; D unclear. The CDR3 covers 13 residues. Germline V gene sequence: CDR1 SEHNR, CDR2 FQNEAQ (reference sequence). The V end lost 5 bases, the J end lost 5 bases, and 12 bases lay between the germline ends. The DNA of the CDR3 is TGTGCCAGCAGCCAACTCACTTGGGAGACCCAGTACTTC. Its protein is CASSQLTWETQYF.

This clone was detected a few times. The chain employs TRBV7-9 and TRBJ2-3; 9 positions agree with TRBD2. Germline trimming cut 1 base from V and 4 bases from J; bases unmatched to any gene: 6. The germline V gene has CDR1 SEHNR and CDR2 FQNEAQ (reference sequence). This CDR3 region has 16 residues. This chain's CDR3 is CASSLVVSGGSDTQYF. The DNA of the CDR3 is TGTGCCAGCAGCTTAGTGGTTAGCGGGGGATCAGATACGCAGTATTTT.

This rearrangement joins TRBV11-3 to TRBJ2-2; weak D call: TRBD1 (5 bases). The CDR3 has 15 residues. Germline assignment: CDR1 SGHNT and CDR2 YENEEA. V lost 5 bases and J 6 bases, leaving 16 bases between the germline ends. CDR3 DNA: TGTGCCAGCAGCCCCGGGTGGCCCAGGGCCGGGGAGCTGTTTTTT. Protein product: CASSPGWPRAGELFF.

This sequence joins TRBV9 and TRBJ2-1; 10 bases are a match to TRBD1. V dropped 0 bases and J dropped 12; count of bases not matched to a gene: 12. CDR3 length equals 16 residues. Germline CDR1 SGDLS, CDR2 YYNGEE. The CDR3, as DNA: TGTGCCAGCAGCGTAGGAAACCGGGACAGGGGTCGGGGGCAGTTCTTC. Translated, it gives CASSVGNRDRGRGQFF.

This clone occurred a few times. The V call is TRBV5-5, the J call TRBJ2-7; D might be TRBD1 (6 bases). The V gene's germline CDR1 is SGHKS and CDR2 YYEKEE (reference sequence). Trimming pared 4 bases from V and 3 bases from J, leaving 14 bases between. This CDR3 region has 14 residues. In nucleotides, the CDR3 is TGTGCCAGCAGCCTGACAGGCAAAGGCTACGAGCAGTACTTC. Translated: CASSLTGKGYEQYF.

The V gene is TRBV4-1, the J gene TRBJ2-7; 11 bases are shared with TRBD2. This CDR3 spans 17 amino acids. J was trimmed by 2 bases and V by 3 bases; bases with no gene match: 9. Germline CDR1 MGHRA, CDR2 YSYEKL. CDR3 residues: CASSHPSSGGSTYEQYF. The CDR3 nucleotides read TGCGCCAGCAGCCACCCATCTAGCGGGGGGTCCACCTACGAGCAGTACTTC.

The gene calls are TRBV28 and TRBJ1-5; the match to TRBD1 covers 7 bases. Germline V CDR1 and CDR2: MDHEN, SYDVKM. The CDR3 has 12 residues. In DNA form, the CDR3 reads TGTGGCCTGGGACAGCGCAATCAGCCCCAGCATTTT. Protein sequence: CGLGQRNQPQHF.

Details on this clone: A much larger clonotype is one base distant, so this may be a read error. The chain has TRBV6-1 and TRBJ1-1; 9 nucleotides line up with TRBD1. This CDR3 region has 14 residues. V was clipped by 2 bases and J by 5 bases; unmatched bases: 3. Germline V gives CDR1 MNHNS, CDR2 SASEGT. The CDR3 nucleotides are TGTGCCAGCAGTGAATACAGGGGGCGGACTGAAGCTTTCTTT. It specifies CASSEYRGRTEAFF.

The V gene is TRBV30, the J gene TRBJ2-7; 7 positions agree with TRBD1. Germline V gene data show CDR1 as GTSNPN and CDR2 as SVGIG (reference sequence). This CDR3 comprises 14 residues. Trimming cost V 4 bases and J 2 bases; bases outside gene matches: 8. CDR3 loop: CAWTLPGGTYEQYF. In nucleotides, the CDR3 is TGTGCCTGGACCTTACCAGGGGGAACCTACGAGCAGTACTTC.

The chain combines TRBV7-9 with TRBJ2-7; D may be TRBD1 (6 bases). The V and J ends lost 5 bases and 5 bases respectively, with 10 bases between them. The germline CDR1 and CDR2 sequences are SEHNR and FQNEAQ (reference sequence). The CDR3 totals 12 residues. The CDR3 region has the DNA TGTGCCAGCAGCACACAGGGCCACGAGCAGTACTTC. This sequence encodes CASSTQGHEQYF.

This clone was picked up a small number of times. The chain recombines TRBV27 with TRBJ1-4, with D possibly being TRBD1 (6 bases). The CDR3 is 15 amino acids. The V gene lost 3 bases and the J gene lost 4 bases, with 12 bases spanning the gap. CDR1 and CDR2 from the germline V gene are MNHEY and SMNVEV (reference sequence). The CDR3 protein is CASSFMGALNEKLFF. CDR3 sequence (DNA): TGTGCCAGCAGTTTTATGGGGGCCCTTAATGAAAAACTGTTTTTT.

This chain connects TRBV4-1 to TRBJ2-5; D possibly corresponds to TRBD2 (7 bases). V lost 0 bases and J 4 bases, leaving 18 bases between the germline ends. CDR3 length equals 17 residues. CDR1 is MGHRA, CDR2 YSYEKL, per germline. The DNA for the CDR3 is TGCGCCAGCAGCCAAGATCATTTGGGGGGGGGCCGAGAGACCCAGTACTTC. It specifies CASSQDHLGGGRETQYF.

This clone was detected only a few times. This sequence joins TRBV4-2 and TRBJ1-5, with D possibly matching TRBD1 (5 bases). This CDR3 comprises 14 residues. V lost 5 bases and J 4 bases, leaving 12 bases between the germline ends. Germline V gives CDR1 LGHNA, CDR2 YNFKEQ. CDR3 in DNA: TGTGCCAGCAGCGCCCCCGGGGGGAATCAGCCCCAGCATTTT. As protein: CASSAPGGNQPQHF.

The chain couples TRBV5-6 to TRBJ2-5; weak D call: TRBD2 (7 bases). The CDR3 is made up of 15 amino acids. Trimming cost V 9 bases and J 4 bases, with 22 bases left between them. Germline-derived CDR1 and CDR2 are SGHDT and YYEEEE. CDR3 bases: TGTGCCACCCGGGGCTTCGGAGGGGGGGGAGAGACCCAGTACTTC. Amino acid sequence: CATRGFGGGGETQYF.